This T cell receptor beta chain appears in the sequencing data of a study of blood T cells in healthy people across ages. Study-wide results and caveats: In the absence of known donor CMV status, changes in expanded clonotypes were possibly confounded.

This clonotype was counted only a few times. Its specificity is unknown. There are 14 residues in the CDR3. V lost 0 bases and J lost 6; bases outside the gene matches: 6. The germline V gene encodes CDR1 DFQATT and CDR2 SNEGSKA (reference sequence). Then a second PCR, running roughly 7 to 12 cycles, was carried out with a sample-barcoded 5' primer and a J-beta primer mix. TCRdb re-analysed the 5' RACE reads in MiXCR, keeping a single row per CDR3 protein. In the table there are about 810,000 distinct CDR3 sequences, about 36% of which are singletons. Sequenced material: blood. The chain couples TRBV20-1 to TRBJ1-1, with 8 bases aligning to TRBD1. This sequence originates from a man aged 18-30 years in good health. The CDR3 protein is CSARERTGSAEAFF. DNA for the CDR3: TGCAGTGCTAGAGAGAGGACAGGGTCGGCTGAAGCTTTCTTT.